This T cell receptor beta chain was profiled in a study of human CD8 memory T cell subsets. The germline gives CDR1 DFQATT, CDR2 SNEGSKA (reference sequence). This CDR3 has 14 amino acids. The ends lost 2 bases at V and 4 bases at J; junction bases unmatched: 6. This clonotype was seen at least ten times. Its target is unknown. Libraries for TCR beta were constructed using UMI-labeled 5' RACE. In TCRdb, the 5' RACE reads were re-called with MiXCR into one record per CDR3 protein. The sample consists of about 7,900 distinct CDR3 sequences, 3.9% of them appearing once. A negative magnetic separation step was used to enrich total CD8+ T cells. Study results and limitations: From the Chao1 estimates, stem-like memory T cells appeared to be more diverse than precursor exhausted T cells.

This chain uses TRBV20-1 with TRBJ1-1; 8 nucleotides align to TRBD1. This sequence was found in a human donor in good health. The sample was CD8+ T cells from PBMCs. The CDR3 region is CSARQGAVVTEAFF. Here the CDR3 DNA reads TGCAGTGCTAGACAGGGGGCGGTAGTCACTGAAGCTTTCTTT.